These 10 T cell receptor beta chains came from one sample sequenced in a study of early T cells in non-severe SARS-CoV-2 infection. TCRdb re-derived calls from the 5' RACE reads in MiXCR, one entry per CDR3 protein. The table has tens of thousands of distinct CDR3 sequences, roughly 9.4% seen once. The material sequenced was whole blood. The receptors stem from an adult who was a healthcare worker with PCR-confirmed SARS-CoV-2 infection or an uninfected control (not recorded which).

This clonotype was observed many times. This chain links TRBV6-4 with TRBJ2-3; D not resolved. Trimming stripped 3 bases from V and 8 bases from J, with 15 bases between. The CDR3 totals 14 residues. The germline V gene has CDR1 MRHNA and CDR2 SNTAGT. In nucleotides, the CDR3 is TGTGCCAGCAGTGAAACATTCGGGCGAACTACGCAGTATTTT. This encodes CASSETFGRTTQYF.

At least ten counts were recorded for this clonotype. The chain recombines TRBV12-3 or TRBV12-4 with TRBJ2-1, with D perhaps matching TRBD2 (5 bases). The CDR3 is 15 residues long. The germline V and J ends were trimmed by 3 bases and 1 base, with 10 bases remaining between them. The CDR3 spells CASSLRVESYNEQFF. The CDR3, as DNA: TGTGCCAGCAGTTTGAGGGTAGAATCCTACAATGAGCAGTTCTTC.

This clonotype was observed at least ten times. V is TRBV29-1 and J is TRBJ2-5, with D perhaps TRBD1 (6 bases). Deletions cut 7 bases from V and 5 bases from J, with 14 bases between. This CDR3 is built from 12 residues. CDR1 SQVTM and CDR2 ANQGSEA come from the germline V gene. This CDR3 is CSAGWGRETQYF. The CDR3, as DNA: TGCAGCGCCGGGTGGGGGCGTGAGACCCAGTACTTC.

This chain joins TRBV2 and TRBJ2-4; 11 nucleotides agree with TRBD1. Per germline, CDR1 SNHLY and CDR2 FYNNEI. Germline trimming cut 8 bases from V and 6 bases from J; bases unmatched to any gene: 6. This CDR3 region has 14 residues. CDR3 sequence reads: CASQSGTGGNIQYF. CDR3 nucleotide sequence: TGTGCCAGCCAATCCGGGACAGGGGGAAACATTCAGTACTTC.

This clonotype was seen a handful of times. The chain is built from TRBV5-6 and TRBJ2-3; D may be TRBD1 (5 bases). CDR1 and CDR2 from the germline V gene are SGHDT and YYEEEE. With 3 bases removed from V and 1 base from J, the gap between germline ends came to 9 bases. The CDR3 length is 14 residues. The CDR3 DNA sequence: TGTGCCAGCAGCTCTCTAGGGGGCACAGATACGCAGTATTTT. This translates into CASSSLGGTDTQYF.

This clonotype was seen only a few times. The chain is built from TRBV11-2 and TRBJ1-4; D not certain. V was clipped by 8 bases and J by 11 bases, with 18 bases between them. CDR1 and CDR2 from the germline V gene are SGHAT and FQNNGV. The CDR3 is made up of 13 amino acids. The CDR3, as DNA: TGTGCCAGCTCTCGGAGCAGAGTAGAGAAACTGTTTTTT. Translation gives CASSRSRVEKLFF.

This clonotype was detected only a few times. The rearrangement links TRBV15 to TRBJ2-7; 10 bases line up with TRBD1. V shed 5 bases and J 7 bases; nucleotides not matched to a gene: 5. Germline V lookup: CDR1 LNHNV, CDR2 YYDKDF (reference sequence). This CDR3 has 13 amino acids. CDR3 loop: CATSQDRGGEQYF. As DNA, the CDR3 is TGTGCCACCAGCCAGGACAGGGGGGGAGAGCAGTACTTC.

The chain is built from TRBV9 and TRBJ2-3; D assignment may be TRBD1 or TRBD2 (5 bases each). V was trimmed by 0 bases and J by 3 bases, leaving 11 bases between them. Per the germline V gene, CDR1 is SGDLS and CDR2 is YYNGEE. CDR3 length equals 15 residues. The CDR3 nucleotides read TGTGCCAGCAGCGTAGATCCTGGGGGTACAGATACGCAGTATTTT. Protein: CASSVDPGGTDTQYF.

The chain is built from TRBV5-1 and TRBJ2-2, with TRBD1 identical over 7 bases. V dropped 4 bases and J dropped 3; count of bases not matched to a gene: 9. This CDR3 region has 16 residues. CDR1 and CDR2 (germline): SGHRS, YFSETQ. CDR3: CASSVPGQTYTGELFF. In DNA form, the CDR3 reads TGCGCCAGCAGCGTCCCGGGACAGACATACACCGGGGAGCTGTTTTTT. The full variable domain, in which reference TRBV5-1 and TRBJ2-2 provide the parts outside the CDR3, is KAGVTQTPRYLIKTRGQQVTLSCSPISGHRSVSWYQQTPGQGLQFLFEYFSETQRNKGNFPGRFSGRQFSNSRSEMNVSTLELGDSALYLCASSVPGQTYTGELFFGEGSRLTVL.

The V and J genes are TRBV5-1 and TRBJ1-2, with D maybe TRBD1 (5 bases). The V gene's germline CDR1 is SGHRS and CDR2 YFSETQ. The V end was cut by 4 bases, the J end by 4 bases, with 8 bases between. This CDR3 comprises 12 residues. The CDR3 DNA follows: TGCGCCAGCAGCACAGACAGCTATGGCTACACCTTC. This gives the protein CASSTDSYGYTF.